The 21 T cell receptor beta chains reported below all come from one sample, sequenced in a study of T cells in women clearing cervical HPV infection. The protocol was immunoSEQ multiplex PCR, while the TCRdb copy is restricted to in-frame clones and leaves out a portion. The specimen's table records around 24,000 clones. Sequencing used blood buffy coat. These receptor sequences come from a woman between 18 and 70 years old with a cervical HPV16 infection that either progressed to CIN3+ or cleared (not recorded which).

Regarding this clone: The read comes to an end 3 residues before the CDR3 does, leaving the germline J gene to fill in the end. V and J are TRBV29-1 and TRBJ1-2, with D possibly matching TRBD1 (5 bases). The CDR3 contains 11 residues. CDR1 and CDR2 from the germline V gene are SQVTM and ANQGSEA. Incomplete CDR3 DNA: TGCAGCGTTGAAGACAGGGAGGGC. Amino acids: CSVEDREG. The whole CDR3 sequence is CSVEDREGYTF.

As for this clone: The DNA ends 3 residues before the CDR3 does, and the rest of the CDR3 is filled in from the germline J gene. This chain joins TRBV30 and TRBJ1-2, with unresolved D. The CDR3 extends over 12 amino acids. Germline assignment: CDR1 GTSNPN and CDR2 SVGIG (reference sequence). Partial CDR3 DNA: TGTGCCTGGAGCAAACAGCCCTACGAC. It is translated as CAWSKQPYD. The entire CDR3 protein is CAWSKQPYDYTF.

Regarding this clone: The CDR3 is cut off 3 residues early in the read; its end comes from the germline J gene. The chain combines TRBV28 with TRBJ2-7; D is uncertain. Trimming took off 2 bases at V and 0 bases at J, with 5 bases between the two ends. Germline loops: CDR1 MDHEN, CDR2 SYDVKM. The CDR3 has 13 amino acids. The sequenced CDR3 bases are TGTGCCAGCAGTTTACCCCGCTCCTACGAG. Its translation is CASSLPRSYE. In full, the CDR3 reads CASSLPRSYEQYF.

Notes on this clone: The read is 3 residues too short to cover the CDR3 end, so that end is filled in from the germline J gene. The rearrangement links TRBV6-2 or TRBV6-3 to TRBJ2-5; D gene uncertain. This CDR3 comprises 11 residues. Germline assignment: CDR1 MNHEY and CDR2 SVGEGT. Trimming removed 2 bases at V and 7 bases at J, with 5 bases between. The CDR3 spells CASSYPGTQYF. Partial CDR3 DNA: TGTGCCAGCAGTTACCCGGGGACC.

Remarks on this clone: The read gets to within 3 residues of the CDR3 end, and the germline J gene fills in the rest. The rearrangement links TRBV6-2 or TRBV6-3 to TRBJ1-5, with a possible D match to TRBD1 (5 bases). The CDR3 spans 15 residues. The germline CDR1 and CDR2 sequences are MNHEY and SVGEGT. V was shortened by 2 bases and J by 5 bases, with 13 bases between the two germline ends. The CDR3 loop is CASSYRGVGDQPQHF. Incomplete CDR3 DNA: TGTGCCAGCAGTTACAGAGGGGTCGGTGATCAGCCC.

As concerns this clone: The CDR3 end is not reached by the read, which stops 3 residues before it; the germline J gene fills it in. V usage is TRBV5-6 and J usage is TRBJ2-7, with TRBD1 as a possible D gene (6 bases). This CDR3 has 14 amino acids. The V and J ends lost 1 base and 0 bases respectively, with 8 bases between them. Germline CDR1 SGHDT, CDR2 YYEEEE. The CDR3 reads CASSLTGSSYEQYF. CDR3 DNA, as far as it was read: TGTGCCAGCAGCTTGACAGGGAGCTCCTACGAG.

Notes on this clone: The sequence runs out 3 residues before the end of the CDR3; the remainder is reconstructed from the germline J gene. The chain employs TRBV20-1 and TRBJ2-7; TRBD1 matches at 10 bases. The CDR3 totals 16 residues. With 0 bases clipped from V and 1 base from J, the junction kept 6 bases outside the gene matches. Germline CDR1 DFQATT, CDR2 SNEGSKA (reference sequence). The CDR3 protein is CSARDYPGQGSYEQYF. CDR3 DNA (partial): TGCAGTGCTAGAGATTACCCGGGACAGGGGTCCTACGAG.

Turning to this clone: The read halts 3 residues ahead of the CDR3 end, with the missing end drawn from the germline J gene. The V call is TRBV19, the J call TRBJ1-3, with D maybe TRBD1 (6 bases). V lost 6 bases and J lost 1, with 13 bases in between. The germline V gene encodes CDR1 LNHDA and CDR2 SQIVND (reference sequence). The CDR3 totals 15 residues. Here the CDR3 reads CASRSQGLSGNTIYF. The covered CDR3 bases are TGTGCCAGTAGATCCCAGGGGCTGTCTGGAAACACC.

A word on this clone: The CDR3 goes on 3 residues after the read ends, and that part is filled in from the germline J gene. The J gene is TRBJ1-1, the V gene TRBV7-6; possible D gene TRBD1, 5 bases. Trimming removed 0 bases from V and 3 bases from J, with 11 bases in between. Germline V gene data show CDR1 as SGHVS and CDR2 as FNYEAQ. CDR3 length equals 15 residues. The covered CDR3 bases are TGTGCCAGCAGCTTAGCAGGGGCGACGGACACTGAA. Translation: CASSLAGATDTE. The complete CDR3 reads CASSLAGATDTEAFF.

To note about this clone: The missing CDR3 end, 3 residues past where the read stops, is filled in from the germline J gene. J is TRBJ1-5 and V is TRBV18, with D perhaps TRBD1 (5 bases). The CDR3 length is 16 residues. V lost 1 base to trimming and J lost 6 bases, with 16 bases between them. Germline assignment: CDR1 KGHSH and CDR2 LQKENI. The CDR3 bases that were read are TGTGCCAGCTCACCACTGGGGGGTGCCTTCAGTCAGCCC. This codes for CASSPLGGAFSQP. The whole CDR3 reads CASSPLGGAFSQPQHF.

On this clone: Read coverage stops 3 residues before the CDR3 terminus; the germline J gene supplies the remainder. The V gene is TRBV19, the J gene TRBJ2-1, with 14 bases aligning to TRBD2. V shed 4 bases and J 8 bases; nucleotides not matched to a gene: 7. Germline loops: CDR1 LNHDA, CDR2 SQIVND (reference sequence). The CDR3 spans 16 residues. The CDR3 spells CASSKTSGGAIYEQFF. CDR3 DNA (partial): TGTGCCAGTAGTAAGACTAGCGGGGGGGCCATATATGAG. Looking up the rest from reference TRBV19 and TRBJ2-1 gives the full variable domain: DGGITQSPKYLFRKEGQNVTLSCEQNLNHDAMYWYRQDPGQGLRLIYYSQIVNDFQKGDIAEGYSVSREKKESFPLTVTSAQKNPTAFYLCASSKTSGGAIYEQFFGPGTRLTVL.

Of note for this clone: The read halts 3 residues ahead of the CDR3 end, with the missing end drawn from the germline J gene. The rearrangement links TRBV2 to TRBJ1-6; TRBD1 agrees at 7 bases. The CDR3 runs to 17 residues. Trimming took 2 bases from V and 4 from J; bases not matched to a gene: 8. CDR1 is SNHLY and CDR2 is FYNNEI in the germline V gene. CDR3 amino acids: CASSERSTGQYNSPLHF. CDR3 bases read: TGTGCCAGCAGTGAACGATCGACAGGGCAGTATAATTCACCC.

In regard to this clone: The read terminates 3 residues before the CDR3 end, so the remaining end is supplied by the germline J gene. The V gene is TRBV30, the J gene TRBJ2-7; D is uncertain. CDR1 GTSNPN and CDR2 SVGIG come from the germline V gene (reference sequence). The CDR3 consists of 14 residues. The germline V and J ends were trimmed by 2 bases and 0 bases, with 11 bases remaining between them. The sequenced CDR3 bases are TGTGCCTGGAGTAGGAGACAACCCTCCTACGAG. Translation gives CAWSRRQPSYE. The complete CDR3 reads CAWSRRQPSYEQYF.

With respect to this clone: The sequenced fragment ends 3 residues before the CDR3 boundary, so the rest is inferred from the germline J gene. J is TRBJ1-1 and V is TRBV7-9; D is unclear. The germline V gene has CDR1 SEHNR and CDR2 FQNEAQ (reference sequence). The CDR3 extends over 14 amino acids. V shed 5 bases and J shed 3 bases, with 13 bases lying between them. The CDR3 is CASSPSGYDTEAFF. Partial CDR3 DNA: TGTGCCAGCAGCCCTAGCGGGTACGACACTGAA. The full variable domain, in which reference TRBV7-9 and TRBJ1-1 provide the parts outside the CDR3, is DTGVSQNPRHKITKRGQNVTFRCDPISEHNRLYWYRQTLGQGPEFLTYFQNEAQLEKSRLLSDRFSAERPKGSFSTLEIQRTEQGDSAMYLCASSPSGYDTEAFFGQGTRLTVV.

Comment on this clone: An end of the junction differs from the germline gene, which may be a read error. The CDR3 sequence is CAGSLTYDRDADTQYF. The DNA read from the CDR3 is TGTGCCGGCAGCCTCACCTACGACAGGGATGCAGATACG. This chain uses TRBV6-2 or TRBV6-3 with TRBJ2-3; 7 nucleotides line up with TRBD1. The observed sequence ends 3 residues before the CDR3 terminus, with the missing tail filled in from the germline J gene. Germline V gives CDR1 MNHEY, CDR2 SVGEGT. The CDR3 runs to 16 residues.

Remarks on this clone: The read ends 3 residues shy of where the CDR3 ends; the end is completed using the germline J gene. The gene calls are TRBV7-2 and TRBJ2-7; D perhaps matches TRBD2 (6 bases). CDR1 is SGHTA, CDR2 FQGNSA, per germline. Trimming removed 2 bases from V and 6 bases from J, with 14 bases in between. The CDR3 is 14 amino acids. The sequenced CDR3 bases are TGTGCCAGCAGCTTATCCAGGGAGGCCGGCGAG. This codes for CASSLSREAGE. The entire CDR3 protein is CASSLSREAGEQYF.

As concerns this clone: The junction departs from germline at one end; a sequencing error may be responsible. The CDR3 extends 3 residues past the end of the read, so its final part is completed from the germline J gene. The chain uses TRBV7-9 and TRBJ1-2; no firm D call. The CDR3 has 13 amino acids. Per the germline V gene, CDR1 is SEHNR and CDR2 is FQNEAQ (reference sequence). CDR3 DNA, as far as it was read: TGTGCCAGCAGCTTACCTAGCGATTATGGG. Translated: CASSLPSDYG. The whole CDR3 is CASSLPSDYGYTF.

Points on this clone: Coverage ceases 3 residues before the CDR3 finishes, and the germline J gene fills in the end. J is TRBJ2-7 and V is TRBV7-6; tentative D call: TRBD1 (6 bases). CDR3 length: 14 residues. Germline V gene lookup returns CDR1 SGHVS and CDR2 FNYEAQ. V gave up 5 bases and J gave up 5 bases, with 16 bases separating them. The chain's CDR3 is CASSPRTDLHEQYF. Partial CDR3 DNA: TGTGCCAGCAGCCCCCGGACAGACTTGCACGAG. Full variable domain (remainder filled in from reference TRBV7-6 and TRBJ2-7): GAGVSQSPRYKVTKRGQDVALRCDPISGHVSLYWYRQALGQGPEFLTYFNYEAQQDKSGLPNDRFSAERPEGSISTLTIQRTEQRDSAMYRCASSPRTDLHEQYFGPGTRLTVT.

On this clone: The read gets to within 3 residues of the CDR3 end, and the germline J gene fills in the rest. This chain links TRBV6-1 with TRBJ1-2; 12 bases are shared with TRBD1. The germline CDR1 and CDR2 sequences are MNHNS and SASEGT. The length of the CDR3 is 17 residues. The part of the CDR3 DNA that was read is TGTGCCAGCAGTGAAGGGTCCTCCGGGACAGGGGGCGACGGC. Its translation: CASSEGSSGTGGDG. The CDR3 in its entirety is CASSEGSSGTGGDGYTF.

A word on this clone: The CDR3 end falls 3 residues outside the read, so it is completed with the germline J gene. The gene calls are TRBV30 and TRBJ1-2, with TRBD1 identical over 10 bases. The CDR3 runs 12 residues. CDR1 and CDR2 (germline): GTSNPN, SVGIG (reference sequence). The CDR3 reads CAWRPTGGGYTF. The part of the CDR3 DNA that was read is TGTGCCTGGAGACCGACAGGGGGCGGC.

As regards this clone: The read ends 3 residues early relative to the CDR3; the germline J gene fills the gap. This rearrangement joins TRBV20-1 to TRBJ1-5; D is perhaps TRBD1 (5 bases). Germline V gene data show CDR1 as DFQATT and CDR2 as SNEGSKA (reference sequence). The CDR3 has 15 residues. The V and J ends lost 3 bases and 3 bases respectively, with 15 bases between them. CDR3 bases read: TGCAGTGCTAGGGAGGGGAGTAGTTACAATCAGCCC. It specifies CSAREGSSYNQP. The whole CDR3 sequence reads CSAREGSSYNQPQHF.